The TCR beta chain described here comes from a study of blood T cell repertoires in COVID-19. Study details: COVID-19 samples collected from the United States, Italy and Spain covered acute and convalescent phases. T cells, B-cell-depleted T cells, or PBMCs provided the cDNA or gDNA that served as material.

Original processing notes: Amplified reference gene primers provided the basis for estimating nucleated cell counts. The method was immunoSEQ multiplex PCR; TCRdb's version includes in-frame clones alone and lacks a portion of them. V and J calls and clone size are given by that table; D and trimming were obtained from the DNA. This sample has 90,000 to 120,000 clones, with over 60% found just once. The germline CDR1 and CDR2 sequences are KGHSH and LQKENI. The CDR3 extends over 14 amino acids. Trimming pared 0 bases from V and 8 bases from J, leaving 13 bases between. Sequenced sample: peripheral blood. The receptor's source is a man between 70 and 80 years old with acute or convalescent COVID-19. The chain recombines TRBV18 with TRBJ1-2, with D perhaps TRBD1 (5 bases). CDR3 loop: CASSPPSREGGYTF. The CDR3 DNA sequence: TGTGCCAGCTCACCACCCAGCAGGGAAGGCGGCTACACCTTC.